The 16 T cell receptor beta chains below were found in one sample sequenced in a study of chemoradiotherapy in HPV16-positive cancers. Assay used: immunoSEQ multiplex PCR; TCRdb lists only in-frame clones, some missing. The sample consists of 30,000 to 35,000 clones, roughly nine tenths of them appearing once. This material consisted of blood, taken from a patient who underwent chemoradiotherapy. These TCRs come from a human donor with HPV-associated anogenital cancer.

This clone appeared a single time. CDR3 sequence reads: CATSRDWGRQGLDQPQHF. The CDR3 DNA follows: TGTGCCACCAGCAGAGATTGGGGAAGACAGGGGCTTGATCAGCCCCAGCATTTT. The chain employs TRBV15 and TRBJ1-5; 8 bases align to TRBD1. This CDR3 comprises 18 residues. Germline V gives CDR1 LNHNV, CDR2 YYDKDF (reference sequence). Losses at the gene ends were 0 bases for V and 5 bases for J; bases not matched to a gene: 12.

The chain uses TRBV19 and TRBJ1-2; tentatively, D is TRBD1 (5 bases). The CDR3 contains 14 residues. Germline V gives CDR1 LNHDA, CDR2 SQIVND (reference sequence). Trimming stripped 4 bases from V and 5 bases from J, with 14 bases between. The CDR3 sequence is CASSTTGYVYGYTF. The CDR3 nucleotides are TGTGCCAGTAGTACAACAGGTTACGTGTATGGCTACACCTTC.

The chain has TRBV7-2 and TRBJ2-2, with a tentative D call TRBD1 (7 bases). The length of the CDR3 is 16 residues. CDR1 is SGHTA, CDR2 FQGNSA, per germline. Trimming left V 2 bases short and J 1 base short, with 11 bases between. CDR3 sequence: CASSLNQGGNTGELFF. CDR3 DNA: TGTGCCAGCAGCTTAAATCAGGGGGGGAACACCGGGGAGCTGTTTTTT.

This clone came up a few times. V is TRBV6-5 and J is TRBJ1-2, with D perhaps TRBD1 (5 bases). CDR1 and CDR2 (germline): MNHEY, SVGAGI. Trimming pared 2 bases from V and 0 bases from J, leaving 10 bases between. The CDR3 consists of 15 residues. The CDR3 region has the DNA TGTGCCAGCAGTTACGGACACAGAGCTAACTATGGCTACACCTTC. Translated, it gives CASSYGHRANYGYTF.

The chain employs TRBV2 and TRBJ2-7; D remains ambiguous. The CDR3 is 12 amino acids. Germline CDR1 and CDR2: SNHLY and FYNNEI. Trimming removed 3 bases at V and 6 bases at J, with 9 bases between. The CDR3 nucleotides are TGTGCCAGCAGTGAGGGTCCGGCCGAGCAGTACTTC. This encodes CASSEGPAEQYF.

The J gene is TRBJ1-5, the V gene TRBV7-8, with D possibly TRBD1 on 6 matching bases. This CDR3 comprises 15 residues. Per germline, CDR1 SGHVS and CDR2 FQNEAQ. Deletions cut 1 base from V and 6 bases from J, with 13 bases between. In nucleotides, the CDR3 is TGTGCCAGCAGCTTAGGAGGGGGGGATAGTCAGCCCCAGCATTTT. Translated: CASSLGGGDSQPQHF.

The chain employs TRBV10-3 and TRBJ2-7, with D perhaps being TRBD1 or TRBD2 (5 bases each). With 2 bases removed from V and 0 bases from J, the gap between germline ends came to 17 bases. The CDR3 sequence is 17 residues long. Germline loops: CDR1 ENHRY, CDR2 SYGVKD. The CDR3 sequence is CAISEAGGATNSYEQYF. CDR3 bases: TGTGCCATCAGTGAGGCGGGTGGGGCTACTAACTCCTACGAGCAGTACTTC.

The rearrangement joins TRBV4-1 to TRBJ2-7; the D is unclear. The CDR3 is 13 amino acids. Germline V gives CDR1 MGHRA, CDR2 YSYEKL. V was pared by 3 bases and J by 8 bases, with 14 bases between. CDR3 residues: CASSHGPLSQQYF. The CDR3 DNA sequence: TGCGCCAGCAGCCACGGACCCTTATCACAGCAGTACTTC.

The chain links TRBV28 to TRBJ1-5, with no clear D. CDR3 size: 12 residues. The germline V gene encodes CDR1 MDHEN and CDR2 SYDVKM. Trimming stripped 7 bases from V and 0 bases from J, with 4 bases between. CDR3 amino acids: CASTNSNQPQHF. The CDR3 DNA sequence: TGTGCCAGCACAAATAGCAATCAGCCCCAGCATTTT. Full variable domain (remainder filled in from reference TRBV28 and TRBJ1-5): DVKVTQSSRYLVKRTGEKVFLECVQDMDHENMFWYRQDPGLGLRLIYFSYDVKMKEKGDIPEGYSVSREKKERFSLILESASTNQTSMYLCASTNSNQPQHFGDGTRLSIL.

The CDR3 nucleotides are TGTGCCAGCAGGACCTGGGGGCCCGGAAACACCATATATTTT. Protein sequence: CASRTWGPGNTIYF. The chain combines TRBV11-2 with TRBJ1-3; D might be TRBD1 (6 bases). The CDR3 runs to 14 residues. The V and J ends lost 6 bases and 4 bases respectively, with 13 bases between them. Germline V gives CDR1 SGHAT, CDR2 FQNNGV. The full variable domain, with the rest looked up from reference TRBV11-2 and TRBJ1-3, is EAGVAQSPRYKIIEKRQSVAFWCNPISGHATLYWYQQILGQGPKLLIQFQNNGVVDDSQLPKDRFSAERLKGVDSTLKIQPAKLEDSAVYLCASRTWGPGNTIYFGEGSWLTVV.

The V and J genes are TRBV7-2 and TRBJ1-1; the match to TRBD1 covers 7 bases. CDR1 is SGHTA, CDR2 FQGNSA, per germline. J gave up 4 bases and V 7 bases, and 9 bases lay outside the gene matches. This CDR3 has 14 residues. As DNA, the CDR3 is TGTGCCAGCACCCCACAGGGGTTGAGCACTGAAGCTTTCTTT. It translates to CASTPQGLSTEAFF.

CDR3 residues: CASSPYSGEGGNQPQHF. The CDR3 bases are TGTGCCAGCTCACCATATTCGGGGGAGGGAGGCAATCAGCCCCAGCATTTT. The V call is TRBV18, the J call TRBJ1-5, with D perhaps matching TRBD1 (5 bases). This CDR3 has 17 residues. Germline V gene sequence: CDR1 KGHSH, CDR2 LQKENI. Trimming removed 2 bases from V and 2 bases from J, with 16 bases in between.

The CDR3 nucleotides read TGCGCCAGCAGCCAAGGAGGGTCTGGGGCCAACGTCCTGACTTTC. It translates to CASSQGGSGANVLTF. This sequence joins TRBV4-3 and TRBJ2-6; possibly TRBD2 for D (5 bases). Trimming removed 1 base from V and 1 base from J, with 5 bases in between. CDR3 length: 15 residues. CDR1 and CDR2 from the germline V gene are LGHNA and YSLEER.

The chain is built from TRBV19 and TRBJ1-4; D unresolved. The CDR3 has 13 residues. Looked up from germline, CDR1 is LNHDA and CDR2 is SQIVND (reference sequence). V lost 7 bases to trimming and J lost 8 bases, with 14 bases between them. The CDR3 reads CASTTQKREKLFF. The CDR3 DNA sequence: TGTGCCAGTACGACCCAGAAGCGGGAAAAACTGTTTTTT.

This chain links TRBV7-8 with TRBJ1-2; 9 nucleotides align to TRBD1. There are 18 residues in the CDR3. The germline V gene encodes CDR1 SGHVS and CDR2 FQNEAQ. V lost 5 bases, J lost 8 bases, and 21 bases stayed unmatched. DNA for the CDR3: TGTGCCAGCAGCATATACCGGGACAGGGTACAGGACCTCGACGGCTACACCTTC. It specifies CASSIYRDRVQDLDGYTF.

CDR3 sequence: CASSPGQGYQPQHF. The CDR3 region has the DNA TGTGCCAGCAGCCCGGGACAGGGTTATCAGCCCCAGCATTTT. The chain is built from TRBV7-2 and TRBJ1-5, with 9 bases identical to TRBD1. Germline-derived CDR1 and CDR2 are SGHTA and FQGNSA. V was pared by 5 bases and J by 5 bases, with 4 bases of the junction left unmatched. This CDR3 has 14 amino acids. Based on the CDR3 plus reference TRBV7-2 and TRBJ1-5, the full variable domain is GAGVSQSPSNKVTEKGKDVELRCDPISGHTALYWYRQSLGQGLEFLIYFQGNSAPDKSGLPSDRFSAERTGGSVSTLTIQRTQQEDSAVYLCASSPGQGYQPQHFGDGTRLSIL.